These T cell receptor beta chains were read from a single sample in a study of early T cells in non-severe SARS-CoV-2 infection. TCRdb independently ran MiXCR on the 5' RACE reads; one entry per CDR3 protein. The table includes about 80,000 distinct CDR3 sequences, around 5.6% detected once. Sequenced material: whole blood. The source is an adult who was a healthcare worker with PCR-confirmed SARS-CoV-2 infection or an uninfected control (not recorded which). CDR3s leave out the opening cysteine and the closing phenylalanine or tryptophan. Each record gives: J gene, V gene, D gene, CDR3 protein. The D gene is left open where the match is weak.

TRBJ1-1 | TRBV11-2 | NA | ASSLAARDGTEAF
TRBJ2-4 | TRBV16 | TRBD2 | ASSHRTSGIAKNIQY
TRBJ2-7 | TRBV20-1 | NA | SAKQLGSAYEQY
TRBJ2-1 | TRBV30 | NA | AWSVGGSSYNEQF
TRBJ1-6 | TRBV19 | TRBD1 | ATSGTVLNSPLH
TRBJ2-1 | TRBV15 | NA | ATSRPLDNEQF
TRBJ2-1 | TRBV6-2/TRBV6-3 | NA | ASSLRTEQF
TRBJ2-2 | TRBV11-3 | TRBD1 | ASSSGQDGGELF
TRBJ1-5 | TRBV24-1 | NA | ATSVGLNQPQH
TRBJ1-1 | TRBV6-5 | NA | ASSYSDISEAF
TRBJ2-7 | TRBV6-6 | NA | ASSLSFTAAYEQY
TRBJ2-5 | TRBV24-1 | NA | ATSDSILETQY
TRBJ2-5 | TRBV5-1 | NA | ASKRIGDNQETQY
TRBJ1-5 | TRBV20-1 | NA | SARWGGGSNQPQH
TRBJ2-1 | TRBV6-2/TRBV6-3 | TRBD2 | ASSYSSGRSYNEQF
TRBJ2-3 | TRBV9 | TRBD1 | ASSAQTGFGPDTQY
TRBJ1-3 | TRBV11-2 | TRBD1 | ASSLSTGPGNTIY
TRBJ2-7 | TRBV29-1 | TRBD1 | SSFGTGGEQY
TRBJ2-3 | TRBV20-1 | NA | SARDTVTSTDTQY
TRBJ2-3 | TRBV7-8 | TRBD2 | ASIKKRPGLAGTKSTDTQY
TRBJ1-6 | TRBV7-6 | NA | ASSLNRVNSPLH
TRBJ1-6 | TRBV27 | NA | ASSLREYYNSPLH